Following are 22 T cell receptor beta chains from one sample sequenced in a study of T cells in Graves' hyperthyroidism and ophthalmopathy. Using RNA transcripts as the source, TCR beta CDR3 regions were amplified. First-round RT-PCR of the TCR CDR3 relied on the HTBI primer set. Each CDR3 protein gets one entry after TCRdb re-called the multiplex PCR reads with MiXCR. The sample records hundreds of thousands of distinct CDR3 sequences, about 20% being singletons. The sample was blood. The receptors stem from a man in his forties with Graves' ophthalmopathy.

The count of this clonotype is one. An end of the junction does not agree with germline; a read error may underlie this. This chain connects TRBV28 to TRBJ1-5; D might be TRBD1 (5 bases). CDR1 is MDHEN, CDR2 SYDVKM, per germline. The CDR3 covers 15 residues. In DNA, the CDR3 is TGTGCCAGCAGTCTCCCCGGGCAGGGAAATCCGCCCCAGCATTTT. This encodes CASSLPGQGNPPQHF. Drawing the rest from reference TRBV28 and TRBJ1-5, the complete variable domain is DVKVTQSSRYLVKRTGEKVFLECVQDMDHENMFWYRQDPGLGLRLIYFSYDVKMKEKGDIPEGYSVSREKKERFSLILESASTNQTSMYLCASSLPGQGNPPQHFGDGTRLSIL.

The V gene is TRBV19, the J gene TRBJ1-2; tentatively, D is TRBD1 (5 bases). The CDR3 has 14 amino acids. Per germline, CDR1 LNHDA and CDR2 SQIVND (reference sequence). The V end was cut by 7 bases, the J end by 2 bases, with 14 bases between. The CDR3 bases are TGTGCCAGTAAAGAGACAGCGGGAAACTATGGCTACACCTTC. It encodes CASKETAGNYGYTF.

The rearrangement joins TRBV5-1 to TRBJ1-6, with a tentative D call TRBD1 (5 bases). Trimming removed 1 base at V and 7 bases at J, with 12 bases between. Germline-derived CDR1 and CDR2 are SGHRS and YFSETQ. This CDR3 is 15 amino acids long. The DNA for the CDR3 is TGCGCCAGCAGCTTGACCCGACGGACAAATTCACCCCTCCACTTT. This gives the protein CASSLTRRTNSPLHF.

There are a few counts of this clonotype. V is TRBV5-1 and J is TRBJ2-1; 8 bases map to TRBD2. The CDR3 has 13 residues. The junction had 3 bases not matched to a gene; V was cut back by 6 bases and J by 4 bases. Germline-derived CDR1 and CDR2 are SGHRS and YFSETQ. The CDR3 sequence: CASKLAEYNEQFF. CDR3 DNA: TGCGCCAGCAAACTAGCGGAGTACAATGAGCAGTTCTTC.

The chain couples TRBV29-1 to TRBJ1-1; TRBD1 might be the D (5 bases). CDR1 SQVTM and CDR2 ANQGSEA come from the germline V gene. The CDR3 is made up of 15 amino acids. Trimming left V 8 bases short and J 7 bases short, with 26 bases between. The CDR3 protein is CSIFGFRDEGFEAFF. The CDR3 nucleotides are TGCAGCATTTTCGGTTTCAGGGACGAGGGGTTTGAAGCTTTCTTT.

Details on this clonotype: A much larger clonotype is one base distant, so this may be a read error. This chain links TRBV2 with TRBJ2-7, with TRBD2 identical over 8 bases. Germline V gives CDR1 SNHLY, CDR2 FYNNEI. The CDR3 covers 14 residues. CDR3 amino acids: CASSDPSGRYGQYF. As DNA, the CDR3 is TGTGCCAGCAGTGACCCCAGCGGGAGATACGGGCAGTACTTC.

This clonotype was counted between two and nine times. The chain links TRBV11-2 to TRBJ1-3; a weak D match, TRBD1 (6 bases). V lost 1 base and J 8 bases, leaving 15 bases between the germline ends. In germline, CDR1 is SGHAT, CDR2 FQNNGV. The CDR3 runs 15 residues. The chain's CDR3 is CASSLGLGAEDTIYF. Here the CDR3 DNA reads TGTGCCAGCAGCTTAGGTCTGGGGGCAGAAGACACCATATATTTT. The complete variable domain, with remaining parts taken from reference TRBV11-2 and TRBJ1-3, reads EAGVAQSPRYKIIEKRQSVAFWCNPISGHATLYWYQQILGQGPKLLIQFQNNGVVDDSQLPKDRFSAERLKGVDSTLKIQPAKLEDSAVYLCASSLGLGAEDTIYFGEGSWLTVV.

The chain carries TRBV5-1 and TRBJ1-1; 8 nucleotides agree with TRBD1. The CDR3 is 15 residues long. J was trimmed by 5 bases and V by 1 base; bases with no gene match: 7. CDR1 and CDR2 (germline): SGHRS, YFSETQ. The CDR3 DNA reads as TGCGCCAGCAGCTTGAATCCAGGGGGCCCGACTGAAGCTTTCTTT. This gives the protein CASSLNPGGPTEAFF.

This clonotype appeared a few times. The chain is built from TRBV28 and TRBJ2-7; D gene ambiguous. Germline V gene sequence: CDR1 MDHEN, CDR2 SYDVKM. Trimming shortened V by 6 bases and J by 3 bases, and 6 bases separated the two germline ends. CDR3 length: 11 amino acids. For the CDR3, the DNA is TGTGCCAGCAGAACAATCTACGAGCAGTACTTC. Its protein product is CASRTIYEQYF. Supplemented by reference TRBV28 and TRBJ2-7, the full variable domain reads DVKVTQSSRYLVKRTGEKVFLECVQDMDHENMFWYRQDPGLGLRLIYFSYDVKMKEKGDIPEGYSVSREKKERFSLILESASTNQTSMYLCASRTIYEQYFGPGTRLTVT.

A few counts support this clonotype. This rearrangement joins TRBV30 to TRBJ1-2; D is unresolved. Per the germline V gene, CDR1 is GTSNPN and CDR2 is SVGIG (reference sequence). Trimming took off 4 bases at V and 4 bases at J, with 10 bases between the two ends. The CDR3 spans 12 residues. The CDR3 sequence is CAWTADGYGYTF. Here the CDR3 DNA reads TGTGCCTGGACCGCGGACGGCTATGGCTACACCTTC.

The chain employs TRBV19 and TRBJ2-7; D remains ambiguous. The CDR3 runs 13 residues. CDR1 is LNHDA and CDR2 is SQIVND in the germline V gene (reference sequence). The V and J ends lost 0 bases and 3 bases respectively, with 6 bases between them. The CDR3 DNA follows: TGTGCCAGTAGTATAGACTACTACTACGAGCAGTACTTC. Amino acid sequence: CASSIDYYYEQYF.

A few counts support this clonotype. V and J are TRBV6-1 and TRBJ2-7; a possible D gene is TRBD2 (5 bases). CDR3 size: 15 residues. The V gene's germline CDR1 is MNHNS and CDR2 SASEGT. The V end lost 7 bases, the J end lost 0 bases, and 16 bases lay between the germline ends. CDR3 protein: CASNPTRASSYEQYF. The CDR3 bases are TGTGCCAGCAACCCAACTAGAGCATCCTCCTACGAGCAGTACTTC.

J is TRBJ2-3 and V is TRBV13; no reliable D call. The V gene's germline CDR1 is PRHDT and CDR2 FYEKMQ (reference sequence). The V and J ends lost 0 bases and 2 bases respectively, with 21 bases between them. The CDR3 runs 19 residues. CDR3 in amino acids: CASSLGWSENTHNTDTQYF. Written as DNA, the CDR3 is TGTGCCAGCAGCTTAGGGTGGAGCGAGAACACACATAACACAGATACGCAGTATTTT.

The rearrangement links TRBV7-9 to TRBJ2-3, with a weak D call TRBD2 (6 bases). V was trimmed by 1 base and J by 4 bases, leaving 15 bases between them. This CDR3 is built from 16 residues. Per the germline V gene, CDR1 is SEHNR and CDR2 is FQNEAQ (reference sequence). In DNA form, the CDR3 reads TGTGCCAGCAGCTTAGGGGCGGGGAGTGGAGCAGATACGCAGTATTTT. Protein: CASSLGAGSGADTQYF.

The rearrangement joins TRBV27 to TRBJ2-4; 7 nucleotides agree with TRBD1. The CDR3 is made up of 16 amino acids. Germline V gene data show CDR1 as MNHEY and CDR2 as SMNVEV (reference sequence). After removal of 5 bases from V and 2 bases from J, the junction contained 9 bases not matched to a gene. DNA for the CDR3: TGTGCCAGCAGTAGCAACAGGGGAGAATCCAAAAACATTCAGTACTTC. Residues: CASSSNRGESKNIQYF.

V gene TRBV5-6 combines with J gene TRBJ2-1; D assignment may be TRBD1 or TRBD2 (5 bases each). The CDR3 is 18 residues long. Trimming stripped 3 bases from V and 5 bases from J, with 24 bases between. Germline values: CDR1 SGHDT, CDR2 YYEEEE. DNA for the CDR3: TGTGCCAGCAGCTGGGATTCGGGGCCTCATCTTGTCAACAATGAGCAGTTCTTC. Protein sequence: CASSWDSGPHLVNNEQFF.

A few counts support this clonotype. This CDR3 reads CASSPSAGVRNTGELFF. CDR3 DNA sequence: TGCGCCAGCAGCCCCTCAGCGGGAGTGAGGAACACCGGGGAGCTGTTTTTT. V is TRBV5-1 and J is TRBJ2-2; the match to TRBD2 covers 8 bases. With 4 bases clipped from V and 1 base from J, the junction kept 9 bases outside the gene matches. Germline CDR1 is SGHRS and CDR2 is YFSETQ. CDR3 length: 17 residues.

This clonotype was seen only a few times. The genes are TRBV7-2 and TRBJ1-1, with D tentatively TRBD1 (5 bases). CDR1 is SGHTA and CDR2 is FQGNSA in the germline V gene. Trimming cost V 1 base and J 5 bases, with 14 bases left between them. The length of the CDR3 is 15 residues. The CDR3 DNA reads TGTGCCAGCAGCTTAGGGGGCCCTTCTCGAACTGAAGCTTTCTTT. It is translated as CASSLGGPSRTEAFF.

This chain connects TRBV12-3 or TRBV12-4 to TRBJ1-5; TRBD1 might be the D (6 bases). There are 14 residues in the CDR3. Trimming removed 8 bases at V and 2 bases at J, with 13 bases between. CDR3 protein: CASLPRGGNQPQHF. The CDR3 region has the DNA TGTGCCAGCTTACCCAGGGGCGGCAATCAGCCCCAGCATTTT.

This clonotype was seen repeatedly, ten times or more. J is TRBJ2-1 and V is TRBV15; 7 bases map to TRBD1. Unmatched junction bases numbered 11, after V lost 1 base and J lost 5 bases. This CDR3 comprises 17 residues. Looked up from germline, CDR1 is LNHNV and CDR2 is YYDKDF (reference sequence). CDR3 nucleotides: TGTGCCACCAGCAGAGGAGGTGGGGGACAGACAAACAATGAGCAGTTCTTC. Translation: CATSRGGGGQTNNEQFF.

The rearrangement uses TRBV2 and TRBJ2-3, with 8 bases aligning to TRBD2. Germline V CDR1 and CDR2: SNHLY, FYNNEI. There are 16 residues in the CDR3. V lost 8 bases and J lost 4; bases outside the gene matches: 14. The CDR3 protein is CASSHPPGGGADTQYF. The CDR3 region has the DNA TGTGCCAGCTCACATCCCCCCGGGGGGGGGGCAGATACGCAGTATTTT. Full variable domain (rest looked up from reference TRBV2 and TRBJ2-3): EPEVTQTPSHQVTQMGQEVILRCVPISNHLYFYWYRQILGQKVEFLVSFYNNEISEKSEIFDDQFSVERPDGSNFTLKIRSTKLEDSAMYFCASSHPPGGGADTQYFGPGTRLTVL.

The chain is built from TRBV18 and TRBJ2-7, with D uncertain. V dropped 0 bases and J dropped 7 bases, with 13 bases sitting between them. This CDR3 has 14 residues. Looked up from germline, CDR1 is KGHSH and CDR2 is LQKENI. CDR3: CASSPPRAGVEQYF. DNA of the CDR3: TGTGCCAGCTCACCACCACGGGCTGGAGTTGAGCAGTACTTC. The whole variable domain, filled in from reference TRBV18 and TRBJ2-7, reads NAGVMQNPRHLVRRRGQEARLRCSPMKGHSHVYWYRQLPEEGLKFMVYLQKENIIDESGMPKERFSAEFPKEGPSILRIQQVVRGDSAAYFCASSPPRAGVEQYFGPGTRLTVT.